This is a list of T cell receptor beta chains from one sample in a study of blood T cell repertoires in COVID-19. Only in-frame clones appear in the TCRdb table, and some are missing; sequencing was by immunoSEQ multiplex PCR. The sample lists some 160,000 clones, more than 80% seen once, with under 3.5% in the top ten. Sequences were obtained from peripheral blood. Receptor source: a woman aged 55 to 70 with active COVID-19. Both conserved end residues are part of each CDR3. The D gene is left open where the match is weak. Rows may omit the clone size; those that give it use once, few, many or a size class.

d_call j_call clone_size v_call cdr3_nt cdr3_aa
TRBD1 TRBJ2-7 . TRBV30 TGTGCCCTGACAGGGGAGACCTACGAGCAGTACTTC CALTGETYEQYF
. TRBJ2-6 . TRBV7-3 TGTGCCAGCAGCCAACGGGGCGGGGTCTCTGGGGCCAACGTCCTGACTTTC CASSQRGGVSGANVLTF
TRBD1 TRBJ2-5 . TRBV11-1 TGTGCCAGCAGCCCCACCCGGGACAGGGCGCAAGAGACCCAGTACTTC CASSPTRDRAQETQYF
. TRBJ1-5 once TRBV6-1 TGTGCCAGCAGTGAATCACTATCGAGGACATTTAATCAGCCCCAGCATTTT CASSESLSRTFNQPQHF
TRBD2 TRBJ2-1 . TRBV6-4 TGTGCCAGCAGTCCTAGCGGGAGCCACAATGAGCAGTTCTTC CASSPSGSHNEQFF
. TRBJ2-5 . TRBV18 TGTGCCAGCTCCCGCGAGGTCCAAGAGACCCAGTACTTC CASSREVQETQYF
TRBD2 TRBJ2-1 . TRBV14 TGTGCCAGCAGCCAAGGGACTAGCGGGCCCTACAATGAGCAGTTCTTC CASSQGTSGPYNEQFF
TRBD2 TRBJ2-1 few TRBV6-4 TGTGCCAGCAGTGACTCGAAGGTAGCGGGAGTCAATGAGCAGTTCTTC CASSDSKVAGVNEQFF
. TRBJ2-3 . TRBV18 TGTGCCAGCTCCCTTGGCACAGATACGCAGTATTTT CASSLGTDTQYF
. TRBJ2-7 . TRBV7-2 TGTGCCAGCAGCCCGAGGACGGGAAGCTCCTACGAGCAGTACTTC CASSPRTGSSYEQYF
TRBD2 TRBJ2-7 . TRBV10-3 TGTGCCATCAGTGAACTAGCGGGAGCAAACGAGCAGTACTTC CAISELAGANEQYF
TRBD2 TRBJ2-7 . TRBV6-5 TGTGCCAGCAGCCCCCTCGGGCGGGAGGGCTACGAGCAGTACTTC CASSPLGREGYEQYF
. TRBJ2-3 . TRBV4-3 TGCGCCAGCAGCCAAGGGCTAGCGAGCACAGATACGCAGTATTTT CASSQGLASTDTQYF
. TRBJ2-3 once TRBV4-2 TGTGCCAGCAGCCAAGATCAGACGGGAAAGATGGCAGATACGCAGTATTTT CASSQDQTGKMADTQYF
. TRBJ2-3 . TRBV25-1 TGTGCCAGCAGTCAAACAGATACGCAGTATTTT CASSQTDTQYF
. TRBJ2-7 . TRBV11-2 TGTGCCAGCACTGGGGACACCTACGAGCAGTACTTC CASTGDTYEQYF
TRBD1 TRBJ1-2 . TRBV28 TGTGCCAGCAGCCCATCGAGGGCAGGGGGCGGCTATGGCTACACCTTC CASSPSRAGGGYGYTF
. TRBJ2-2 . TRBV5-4 TGTGCCAGCAGCCCTTCGACAGGCCTCATCACCGGGGAGCTGTTTTTT CASSPSTGLITGELFF
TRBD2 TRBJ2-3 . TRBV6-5 TGTGCCAGCAGTTATTCGGGCGGGAGAGCAGATACGCAGTATTTT CASSYSGGRADTQYF
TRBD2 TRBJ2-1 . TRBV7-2 TGTGCCAGCAGCTTTAGCGGGAGGGCCGCTAATGAGCAGTTCTTC CASSFSGRAANEQFF
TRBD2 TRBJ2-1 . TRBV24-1 TGTGCCACCAGTCCCCCACCCCAGCGGGAATACAATGAGCAGTTCTTC CATSPPPQREYNEQFF
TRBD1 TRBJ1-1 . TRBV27 TGTGCCAGCAACGACAGGGGAGGGTACACTGAAGCTTTCTTT CASNDRGGYTEAFF
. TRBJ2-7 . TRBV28 TGTGCCAGCAGCTTACTAGAAAACTACGAGCAGTACTTC CASSLLENYEQYF
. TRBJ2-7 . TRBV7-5 TGTGTCAGAAGCCCCCGGTTCCCATTACTAGCCCCGCGGGGCGAGCAGTACTTC CVRSPRFPLLAPRGEQYF
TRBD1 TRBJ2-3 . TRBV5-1 TGCGCCAGCAGGGGACAGGGGTTCACAGATACGCAGTATTTT CASRGQGFTDTQYF
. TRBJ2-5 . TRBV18 TGTGCCAGCTCACCGCTAGGTGAGACCCAGTACTTC CASSPLGETQYF